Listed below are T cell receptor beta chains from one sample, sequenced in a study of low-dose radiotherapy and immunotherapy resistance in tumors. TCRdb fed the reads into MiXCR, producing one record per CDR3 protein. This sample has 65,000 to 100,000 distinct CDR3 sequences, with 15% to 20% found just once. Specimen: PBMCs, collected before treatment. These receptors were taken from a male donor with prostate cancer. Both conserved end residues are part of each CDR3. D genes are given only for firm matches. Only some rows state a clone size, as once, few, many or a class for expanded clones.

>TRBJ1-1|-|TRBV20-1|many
CSASPNTNTEAFF
TGCAGTGCTAGCCCTAACACGAACACTGAAGCTTTCTTT
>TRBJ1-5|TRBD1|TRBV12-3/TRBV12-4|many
CASRTGQGGQPQHF
TGTGCCAGCAGGACAGGACAGGGGGGTCAGCCCCAGCATTTT
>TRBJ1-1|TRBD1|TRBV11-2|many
CASSAPGQGYTEAFF
TGTGCCAGCAGCGCACCGGGACAGGGGTACACTGAAGCTTTCTTT
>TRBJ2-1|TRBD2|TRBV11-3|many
CASSLVAGGDSNEQFF
TGTGCCAGCAGCCTAGTAGCGGGGGGCGACAGCAATGAGCAGTTCTTC
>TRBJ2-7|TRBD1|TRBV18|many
CASSPGTGAEEQYF
TGTGCCAGCTCACCAGGGACAGGGGCGGAGGAGCAGTACTTC
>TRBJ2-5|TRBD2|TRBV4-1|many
CASSQVSLAGQETQYF
TGCGCCAGCAGCCAAGTTTCGTTAGCGGGGCAAGAGACCCAGTACTTC
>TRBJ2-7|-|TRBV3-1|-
CASSHWSYEQYF
TGTGCCAGCAGCCATTGGTCCTACGAGCAGTACTTC
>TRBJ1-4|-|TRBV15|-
CATSRDKGAGEKLFF
TGTGCCACCAGCAGAGATAAGGGCGCTGGTGAAAAACTGTTTTTT
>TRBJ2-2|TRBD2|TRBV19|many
CASSPSGEVTGELFF
TGTGCCAGTAGTCCCAGCGGGGAGGTCACCGGGGAGCTGTTTTTT
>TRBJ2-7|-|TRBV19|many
CASSLAASYEQYF
TGTGCCAGTAGTTTGGCAGCCTCCTACGAGCAGTACTTC
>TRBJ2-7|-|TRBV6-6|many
CASSEPGQLGSEQYF
TGTGCCAGCAGTGAACCGGGACAGCTCGGGAGTGAGCAGTACTTC
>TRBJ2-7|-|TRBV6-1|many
CASRPPGPYEQYF
TGTGCCAGCAGACCCCCAGGCCCCTACGAGCAGTACTTC
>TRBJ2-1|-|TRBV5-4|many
CASSFWGANEQFF
TGTGCCAGCAGCTTTTGGGGGGCGAATGAGCAGTTCTTC
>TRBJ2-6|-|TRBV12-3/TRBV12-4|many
CASSLKQGRFSGANVLTF
TGTGCCAGCAGCCTCAAACAGGGCCGCTTCTCTGGGGCCAACGTCCTGACTTTC
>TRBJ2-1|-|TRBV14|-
CASSQSTSSYNEQFF
TGTGCCAGCAGCCAAAGTACGAGCTCCTACAATGAGCAGTTCTTC
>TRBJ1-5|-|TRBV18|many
CASSPGGMFEPQHF
TGTGCCAGCTCACCGGGGGGAATGTTTGAGCCCCAGCATTTT
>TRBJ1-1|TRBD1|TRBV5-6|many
CASSLGQAGWSDTEAFF
TGTGCCAGCAGCTTAGGACAGGCGGGTTGGTCGGACACTGAAGCTTTCTTT
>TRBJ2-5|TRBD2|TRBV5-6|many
CASSLALAEETQYF
TGTGCCAGCAGCTTGGCGCTAGCGGAAGAGACCCAGTACTTC
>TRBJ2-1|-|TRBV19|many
CASRDSWDGEQFF
TGTGCCAGTCGTGACAGCTGGGACGGTGAGCAGTTCTTC
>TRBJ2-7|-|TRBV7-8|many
CASSPRAYEQYF
TGTGCCAGCAGCCCGAGGGCCTACGAGCAGTACTTC
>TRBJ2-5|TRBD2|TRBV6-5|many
CASSPGLADRLETQYF
TGTGCCAGCAGTCCGGGACTAGCGGATCGATTGGAGACCCAGTACTTC
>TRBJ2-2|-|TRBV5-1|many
CASRFTDYSAAGELFF
TGCGCCAGCAGGTTCACGGACTATTCGGCTGCCGGGGAGCTGTTTTTT
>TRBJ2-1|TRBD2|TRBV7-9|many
CASSLVAGGVNNEQFF
TGTGCCAGCAGCTTAGTAGCGGGGGGGGTGAACAATGAGCAGTTCTTC
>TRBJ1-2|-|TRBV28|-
CASSFSGASGYTF
TGTGCCAGCAGTTTCTCAGGGGCGAGTGGCTACACCTTC
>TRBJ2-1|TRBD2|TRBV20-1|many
CSARVGGGSNEQFF
TGCAGTGCTAGAGTAGGCGGGGGGTCCAATGAGCAGTTCTTC